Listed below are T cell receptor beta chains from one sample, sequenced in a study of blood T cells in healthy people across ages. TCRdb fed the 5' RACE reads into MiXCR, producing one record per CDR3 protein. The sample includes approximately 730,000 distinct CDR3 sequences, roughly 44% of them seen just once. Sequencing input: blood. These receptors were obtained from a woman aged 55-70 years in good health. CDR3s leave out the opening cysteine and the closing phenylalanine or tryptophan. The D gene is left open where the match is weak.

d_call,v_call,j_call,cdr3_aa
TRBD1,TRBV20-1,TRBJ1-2,SAYGQGLRGYT
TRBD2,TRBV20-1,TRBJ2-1,SAMSEASGYIDEQF
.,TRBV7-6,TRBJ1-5,ASSSGSSNQPQH
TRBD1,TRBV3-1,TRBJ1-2,ASSLRGQNYGYT
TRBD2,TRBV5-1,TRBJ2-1,ASSGPSFAGLAGGNSYNEQF
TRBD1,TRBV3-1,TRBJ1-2,ASSHPGGQRYGYT
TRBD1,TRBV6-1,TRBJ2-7,ASSPRGTGTKTSEQY
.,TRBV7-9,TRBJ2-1,ASSLDARNNEQF
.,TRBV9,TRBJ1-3,ASSVGGPGSGNTIY
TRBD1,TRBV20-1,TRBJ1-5,SARPIPGQYQPQH
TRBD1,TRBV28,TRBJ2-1,ASSQGAVYNEQF
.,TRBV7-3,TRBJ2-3,ASSSSGAFTDTQY
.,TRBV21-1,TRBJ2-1,ALERAAEESSYNEQF
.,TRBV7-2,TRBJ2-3,ASSFLGEFSTDTQY
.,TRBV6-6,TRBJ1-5,ASTGHGGNQPQH
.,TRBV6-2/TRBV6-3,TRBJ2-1,ASSYTGTHQF
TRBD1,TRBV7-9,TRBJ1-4,ASSLGYRGTNEKLF
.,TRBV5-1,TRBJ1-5,ASSLDWNQPQH
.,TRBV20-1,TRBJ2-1,SARSPQNNEQF
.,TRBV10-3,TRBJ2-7,AISEQGPYEQY
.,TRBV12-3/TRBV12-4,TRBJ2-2,ASSLRRDTGELF
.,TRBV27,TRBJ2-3,ASRTKGWGSRGTDTQY
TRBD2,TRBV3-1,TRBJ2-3,ASRPSGGSDTQY
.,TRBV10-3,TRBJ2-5,AIKEGQSVSTQY
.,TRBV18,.,ASSDWDPSGEQY
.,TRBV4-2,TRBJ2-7,ASSQDPGTPYEQY
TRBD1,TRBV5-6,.,ASSLVGTGYEQY
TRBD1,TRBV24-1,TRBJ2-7,ATLQRGDRGHEQY
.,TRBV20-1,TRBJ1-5,SARELGQPQH
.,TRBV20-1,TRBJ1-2,SAREPDPRRDGYT
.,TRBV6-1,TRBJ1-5,ASSEQGRSGNQPQH
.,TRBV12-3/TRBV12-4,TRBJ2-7,ASSARFLYEQY
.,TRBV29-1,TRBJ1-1,SVRNGRGAEAF
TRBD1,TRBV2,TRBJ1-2,ASGDARDSYGYT
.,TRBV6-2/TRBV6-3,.,ASIEAYSYEQY
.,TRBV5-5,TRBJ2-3,ASSLWGSTSTDTQY
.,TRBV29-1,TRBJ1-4,SVQTTKNGGEKLF